This T cell receptor beta chain was obtained from a study of cytomegalovirus exposure and HLA in healthy donors. The PCR ran on 60 Vbeta and 13 Jbeta primers. The data were produced by immunoSEQ multiplex PCR, yet TCRdb's version contains in-frame clones alone and is incomplete. The data show some 170,000 clones, with nearly 80% seen just once and 6.3% held by the top ten. CDR1 LNHDA and CDR2 SQIVND come from the germline V gene (reference sequence). The CDR3 has 16 residues. Regarding this clone: The antigen remains unidentified.

The study's findings and limits: Roughly uniform depth of sequencing across donors was assumed in presence/absence analyses. Analysis was performed later, and it showed HLA-associated TCR beta chains to be more clonally expanded than equally common others. Trimming of TCR beta V- and J-genes showed a link, identified in a later analysis, to a missense DCLRE1C variant.

The chain couples TRBV19 to TRBJ2-5; 15 bases are a match to TRBD2. The J call may be wrong; the DNA end is better matched by TRBJ2-7. This clonotype originated in a man aged 35 to 55 in good health and CMV-seropositive. Material for sequencing was PBMCs. CDR3 in amino acids: CASSPGTSGRKYEQYF. The DNA for the CDR3 is TGTGCCAGTAGTCCCGGGACTAGCGGGAGGAAGTACGAGCAGTACTTC.